This section outlines one TCR beta chain sequence together with its context. Its antigen specificity is not known. Within one base of it there is no much larger clone, and no base qualities were kept. This sample is drawn from a study of radiotherapy plus CTLA-4 blockade in lung cancer (dated by TCRdb to the late 2010s). For context, the study as a whole: Objective responses were observed in roughly a sixth of enrolled patients, and disease control was achieved in around 28%. The investigation overall reported the following: After treatment with radiotherapy and ipilimumab, TCR clones that originated in tumors expanded in peripheral blood. Early dynamic changes in blood T cell clones, together with increased serum interferon-beta after radiation, were reported as the strongest predictors of response.

Focal radiation therapy combined with CTLA-4 blockade (ipilimumab) was tested in patients with chemo-refractory metastatic non-small-cell lung cancer. Libraries were prepared through the immunoSEQ multiplex PCR assay. Not all clones reach the TCRdb copy of this immuneACCESS table, which keeps in-frame sequences only. Checked studies attribute under half of the gap to unresolved V genes and leave the rest unexplained. The sample contains fewer than 45,000 clones, 72% of them found a single time. The top ten hold about 11% of the sample. This sample comprised peripheral blood, obtained from a patient treated with radiotherapy plus ipilimumab. This TCR was sampled from a human donor with non-small cell lung cancer who had stable disease on radiotherapy plus ipilimumab.

CDR3 loop: CASSESPGQHRGQYF. The base sequence is TGTGCCAGCTCAGAATCTCCGGGACAGCACAGGGGGCAGTACTTC. Rearrangement joined TRBV18 to TRBJ2-5; the junction holds 8 bases that match TRBD1. V loses 5 bases at its end and J loses 11 bases; junction bases beyond the gene matches: 16. According to the germline V gene, CDR1 reads KGHSH and CDR2 reads LQKENI. The cysteine opens and the phenylalanine closes a CDR3 of 15 amino acids. Here the CDR3 DNA is all that survives: 45 bases in frame from base 1.